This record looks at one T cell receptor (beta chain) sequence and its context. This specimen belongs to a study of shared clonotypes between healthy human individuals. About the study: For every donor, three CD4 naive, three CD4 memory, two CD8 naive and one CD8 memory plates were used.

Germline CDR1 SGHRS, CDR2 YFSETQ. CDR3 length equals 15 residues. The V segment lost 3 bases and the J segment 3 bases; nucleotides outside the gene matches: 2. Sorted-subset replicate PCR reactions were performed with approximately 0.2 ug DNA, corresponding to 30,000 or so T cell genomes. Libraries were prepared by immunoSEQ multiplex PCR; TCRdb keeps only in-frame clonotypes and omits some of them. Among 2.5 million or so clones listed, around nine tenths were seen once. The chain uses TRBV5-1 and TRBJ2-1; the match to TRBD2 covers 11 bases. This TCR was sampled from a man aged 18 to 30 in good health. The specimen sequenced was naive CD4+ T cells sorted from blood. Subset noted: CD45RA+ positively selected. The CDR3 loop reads CASSSGLAVYNEQFF. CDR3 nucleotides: TGCGCCAGCAGCTCGGGACTAGCGGTCTACAATGAGCAGTTCTTC.